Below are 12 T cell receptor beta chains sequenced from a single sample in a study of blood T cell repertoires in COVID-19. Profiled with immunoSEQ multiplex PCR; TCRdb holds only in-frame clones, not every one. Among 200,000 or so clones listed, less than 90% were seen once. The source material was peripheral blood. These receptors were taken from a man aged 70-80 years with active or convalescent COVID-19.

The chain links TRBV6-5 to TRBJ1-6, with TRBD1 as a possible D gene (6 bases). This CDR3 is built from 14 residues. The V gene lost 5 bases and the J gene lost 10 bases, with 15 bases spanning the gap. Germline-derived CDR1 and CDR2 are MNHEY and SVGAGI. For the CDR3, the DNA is TGTGCCAGCAGTAGAACGGTGCAGGGGTCACCCCTCCACTTT. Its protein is CASSRTVQGSPLHF.

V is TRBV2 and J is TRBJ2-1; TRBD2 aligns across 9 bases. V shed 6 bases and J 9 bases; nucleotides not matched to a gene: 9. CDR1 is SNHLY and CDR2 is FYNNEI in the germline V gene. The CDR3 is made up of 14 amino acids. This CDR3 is CASRTVAGVTEQFF. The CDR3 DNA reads TGTGCCAGCAGAACGGTAGCGGGAGTGACTGAGCAGTTCTTC.

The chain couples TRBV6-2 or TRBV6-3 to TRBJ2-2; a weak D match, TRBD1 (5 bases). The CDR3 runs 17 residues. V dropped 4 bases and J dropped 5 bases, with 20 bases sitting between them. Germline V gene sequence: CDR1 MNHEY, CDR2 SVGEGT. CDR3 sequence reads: CASSSTLGHVRTGELFF. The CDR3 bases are TGTGCCAGCAGTTCCACCCTTGGACACGTAAGGACCGGGGAGCTGTTTTTT.

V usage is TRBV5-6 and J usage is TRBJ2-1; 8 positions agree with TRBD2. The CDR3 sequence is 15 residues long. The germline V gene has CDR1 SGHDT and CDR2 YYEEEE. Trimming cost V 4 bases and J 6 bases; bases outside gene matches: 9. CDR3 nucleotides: TGTGCCAGCAGCAGGGGGGGACTAGTATTCAATGAGCAGTTCTTC. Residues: CASSRGGLVFNEQFF.

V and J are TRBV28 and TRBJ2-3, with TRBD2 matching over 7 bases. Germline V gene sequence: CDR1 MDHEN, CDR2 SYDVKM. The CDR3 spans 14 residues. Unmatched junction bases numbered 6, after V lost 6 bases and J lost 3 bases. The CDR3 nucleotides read TGTGCCAGCAGCCCTCACGGGGGGACAGATACGCAGTATTTT. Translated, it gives CASSPHGGTDTQYF.

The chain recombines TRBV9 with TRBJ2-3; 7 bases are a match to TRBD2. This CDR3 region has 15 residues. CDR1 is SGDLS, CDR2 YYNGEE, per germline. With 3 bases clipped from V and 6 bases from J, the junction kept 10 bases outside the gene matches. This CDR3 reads CASSAHLAAADTQYF. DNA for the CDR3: TGTGCCAGCAGCGCACACCTAGCGGCGGCGGATACGCAGTATTTT.

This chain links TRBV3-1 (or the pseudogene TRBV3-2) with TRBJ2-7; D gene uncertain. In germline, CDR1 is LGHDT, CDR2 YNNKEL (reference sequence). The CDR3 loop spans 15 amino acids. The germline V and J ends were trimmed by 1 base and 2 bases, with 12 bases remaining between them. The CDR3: CASSQGEYPAYEQYF. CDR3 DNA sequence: TGTGCCAGCAGCCAAGGAGAGTACCCGGCCTACGAGCAGTACTTC.

DNA of the CDR3: TGTGCCAGCAGCCACTTAGCGGGGGGGTTGAACGATGAGCAGTTCTTC. It specifies CASSHLAGGLNDEQFF. The genes are TRBV3-1 (or the pseudogene TRBV3-2) and TRBJ2-1; TRBD2 matches at 11 bases. CDR3 length equals 16 residues. V lost 3 bases to trimming and J lost 8 bases; unmatched junction nucleotides: 9. Germline V gene data show CDR1 as LGHDT and CDR2 as YNNKEL (reference sequence).

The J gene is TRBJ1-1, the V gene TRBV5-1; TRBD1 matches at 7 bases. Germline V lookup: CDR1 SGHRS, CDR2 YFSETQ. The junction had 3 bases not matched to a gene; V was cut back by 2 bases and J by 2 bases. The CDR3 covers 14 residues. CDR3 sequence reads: CASSFRQGNTEAFF. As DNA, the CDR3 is TGCGCCAGCAGCTTTAGACAGGGAAACACTGAAGCTTTCTTT. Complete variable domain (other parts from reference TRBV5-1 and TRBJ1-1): KAGVTQTPRYLIKTRGQQVTLSCSPISGHRSVSWYQQTPGQGLQFLFEYFSETQRNKGNFPGRFSGRQFSNSRSEMNVSTLELGDSALYLCASSFRQGNTEAFFGQGTRLTVV.

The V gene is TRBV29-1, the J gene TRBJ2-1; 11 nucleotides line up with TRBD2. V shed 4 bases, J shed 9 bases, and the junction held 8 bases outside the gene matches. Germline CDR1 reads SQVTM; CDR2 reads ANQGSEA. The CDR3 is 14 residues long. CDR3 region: CSVGVAGGPGEQFF. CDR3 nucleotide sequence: TGCAGCGTTGGGGTAGCGGGAGGGCCCGGTGAGCAGTTCTTC.

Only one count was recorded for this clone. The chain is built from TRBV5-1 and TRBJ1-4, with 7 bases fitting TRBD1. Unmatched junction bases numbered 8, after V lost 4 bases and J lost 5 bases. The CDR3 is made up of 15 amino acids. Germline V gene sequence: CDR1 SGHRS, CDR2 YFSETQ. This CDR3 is CASSRTGDRNEKLFF. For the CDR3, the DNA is TGCGCCAGCAGCAGGACAGGCGATCGGAATGAAAAACTGTTTTTT.

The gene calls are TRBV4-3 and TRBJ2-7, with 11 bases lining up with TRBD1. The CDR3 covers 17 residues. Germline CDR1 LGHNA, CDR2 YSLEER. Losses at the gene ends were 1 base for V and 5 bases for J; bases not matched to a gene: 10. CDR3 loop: CASSQGAVGQGVHEQYF. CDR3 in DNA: TGCGCCAGCAGCCAAGGCGCCGTGGGACAGGGGGTGCACGAGCAGTACTTC.